Each of the 30 T cell receptor beta chains below was sequenced from the same sample in a study of beta chain features in type 1 diabetes. Every isolated RNA sample was fully reverse transcribed, so sequencing captured expressed TCRB transcripts. This table comes from immunoSEQ multiplex PCR, and its TCRdb copy is limited to in-frame clones, with some not included. Found here are around 430,000 clones, around 30% of them singletons; the top ten hold around 0.065%. The sequenced sample consisted of naive CD4+ T cells from blood. All receptors derive from a man aged 18 to 30 in good health.

In this sample, this clone turned up a few times. Other DNA sequences of this sample code for an identical CDR3. This rearrangement joins TRBV10-3 to TRBJ2-7; D is undetermined. V lost 2 bases to trimming and J lost 2 bases, with 7 bases between them. The CDR3 has 13 amino acids. The germline gives CDR1 ENHRY, CDR2 SYGVKD. Here the CDR3 reads CAISEAGPYEQYF. The CDR3 nucleotides are TGTGCCATCAGTGAGGCCGGACCCTACGAGCAGTACTTC.

This clone has only a few counts. This chain links TRBV30 with TRBJ1-2; the match to TRBD1 covers 7 bases. Germline trimming cut 4 bases from V and 3 bases from J; bases unmatched to any gene: 5. The CDR3 contains 13 residues. Germline V lookup: CDR1 GTSNPN, CDR2 SVGIG (reference sequence). CDR3 nucleotides: TGTGCCTGGAATGACAGGGCTGACTATGGCTACACCTTC. Amino acid sequence: CAWNDRADYGYTF.

The V gene is TRBV6-1, the J gene TRBJ2-7; TRBD2 aligns across 12 bases. J lost 6 bases, V lost 7 bases, and 10 bases had no gene match. The CDR3 is 15 residues long. Germline V gene sequence: CDR1 MNHNS, CDR2 SASEGT. As DNA, the CDR3 is TGTGCCAGCACCGCTATGACTAGCGGGAGATCCGAGCAGTACTTC. This sequence encodes CASTAMTSGRSEQYF.

This sequence joins TRBV30 and TRBJ1-5; tentative D call: TRBD1 (5 bases). The CDR3 covers 13 residues. With 7 bases removed from V and 3 bases from J, the gap between germline ends came to 13 bases. Germline V gene lookup returns CDR1 GTSNPN and CDR2 SVGIG (reference sequence). This CDR3 reads CALGEQTNQPQHF. The CDR3 DNA reads TGTGCCTTGGGGGAACAGACCAATCAGCCCCAGCATTTT.

This clone was seen more than once but under ten times. Other DNA sequences in the sample encode the same CDR3. This chain connects TRBV9 to TRBJ2-1; D perhaps matches TRBD2 (6 bases). V lost 0 bases to trimming and J lost 7 bases, with 8 bases between them. CDR1 is SGDLS, CDR2 YYNGEE, per germline. The CDR3 sequence is 13 residues long. The DNA of the CDR3 is TGTGCCAGCAGCGTAGCTGGAGGGAATGAGCAGTTCTTC. Translating it yields CASSVAGGNEQFF.

The rearrangement uses TRBV6-6 and TRBJ2-4, with 7 nucleotides matching TRBD2. Germline V gene lookup returns CDR1 MNHNY and CDR2 SVGAGI (reference sequence). The CDR3 has 16 amino acids. Losses at the gene ends were 4 bases for V and 6 bases for J; bases not matched to a gene: 12. In DNA form, the CDR3 reads TGTGCCAGCAGTTCGCTTGGGGGAGGGCTGGGAAACATTCAGTACTTC. It translates to CASSSLGGGLGNIQYF.

The V and J genes are TRBV11-2 and TRBJ2-7; a possible D gene is TRBD2 (5 bases). Germline V lookup: CDR1 SGHAT, CDR2 FQNNGV. Trimming stripped 5 bases from V and 6 bases from J, with 17 bases between. The length of the CDR3 is 14 residues. The CDR3 nucleotides read TGTGCCAGCAGCGCCTTACTAGACTGGCTCGAGCAGTACTTC. Translated, it gives CASSALLDWLEQYF.

This chain uses TRBV29-1 with TRBJ2-3; 7 bases line up with TRBD1. Losses at the gene ends were 6 bases for V and 6 bases for J; bases not matched to a gene: 6. This CDR3 has 12 residues. CDR1 is SQVTM, CDR2 ANQGSEA, per germline. This CDR3 is CSVTSRGDTQYF. The DNA for the CDR3 is TGCAGCGTGACGAGCAGGGGGGATACGCAGTATTTT.

A few counts support this clone. The rearrangement joins TRBV2 to TRBJ1-2, with unresolved D. Germline CDR1 is SNHLY and CDR2 is FYNNEI. Deletions cut 3 bases from V and 4 bases from J, with 15 bases between. This CDR3 region has 15 residues. CDR3: CASSELAGRLYGYTF. In DNA form, the CDR3 reads TGTGCCAGCAGTGAGTTGGCAGGAAGACTCTATGGCTACACCTTC.

This clone was picked up a small number of times. The genes are TRBV5-1 and TRBJ2-7; D gene ambiguous. From germline, CDR1 is SGHRS and CDR2 YFSETQ. The CDR3 extends over 14 amino acids. V was shortened by 4 bases and J by 3 bases, with 14 bases between the two germline ends. The CDR3 sequence: CASSARAASYEQYF. CDR3 DNA sequence: TGCGCCAGCAGCGCCCGAGCCGCGAGCTACGAGCAGTACTTC.

This rearrangement joins TRBV15 to TRBJ2-3, with D tentatively TRBD2 (6 bases). This CDR3 is 16 amino acids long. The V end lost 3 bases, the J end lost 6 bases, and 19 bases lay between the germline ends. Germline CDR1 is LNHNV and CDR2 is YYDKDF (reference sequence). CDR3 nucleotide sequence: TGTGCCACCAGCAGCGAACGAAGGACTACCCCCGATACGCAGTATTTT. Translating it yields CATSSERRTTPDTQYF.

The V and J genes are TRBV9 and TRBJ2-1; 10 bases match TRBD2. V trimming: 0 bases; J trimming: 3 bases; junction bases outside the gene matches: 3. Germline V CDR1 and CDR2: SGDLS, YYNGEE. The CDR3 has 16 amino acids. In DNA, the CDR3 is TGTGCCAGCAGCGTAGCCGCTAGCGGGGGCTACAATGAGCAGTTCTTC. Amino acid sequence: CASSVAASGGYNEQFF.

The V and J genes are TRBV5-6 and TRBJ2-7; D remains unclear. Trimming removed 4 bases at V and 3 bases at J, with 11 bases between. This CDR3 has 13 residues. Germline V gene data show CDR1 as SGHDT and CDR2 as YYEEEE. CDR3 loop: CASSPLTGYEQYF. CDR3 in DNA: TGTGCCAGCAGCCCACTGACCGGCTACGAGCAGTACTTC.

This clone turned up a few times. CDR3 in amino acids: CASSQDRGLNEQFF. The CDR3 bases are TGCGCCAGCAGCCAAGACAGGGGGCTCAATGAGCAGTTCTTC. The J gene is TRBJ2-1, the V gene TRBV5-1; 10 nucleotides align to TRBD1. The germline gives CDR1 SGHRS, CDR2 YFSETQ. The V and J ends lost 4 bases and 6 bases, in that order; junction bases with no gene match: 4. The CDR3 is made up of 14 amino acids.

The rearrangement links TRBV15 to TRBJ1-4; D not certain. This CDR3 region has 15 residues. Germline V CDR1 and CDR2: LNHNV, YYDKDF (reference sequence). Trimming took off 6 bases at V and 4 bases at J, with 15 bases between the two ends. The CDR3: CATRAGERFNEKLFF. CDR3 in DNA: TGTGCCACCAGGGCTGGGGAGCGGTTTAATGAAAAACTGTTTTTT.

The chain links TRBV9 to TRBJ1-1; the D is unclear. V was cut by 0 bases and J by 3 bases, with 9 bases left in between. This CDR3 contains 14 residues. CDR1 is SGDLS, CDR2 YYNGEE, per germline. CDR3 DNA sequence: TGTGCCAGCAGCGTAGCCCCACGGGACACTGAAGCTTTCTTT. Residues: CASSVAPRDTEAFF.

The chain couples TRBV7-6 to TRBJ2-7; D is undetermined. V shed 5 bases and J shed 3 bases, with 14 bases lying between them. CDR3 length: 14 residues. Germline lookup yields CDR1 SGHVS and CDR2 FNYEAQ. The CDR3 DNA reads as TGTGCCAGCAGCCCGCAAGGAGCTAGCTACGAGCAGTACTTC. It is translated as CASSPQGASYEQYF.

The chain employs TRBV6-1 and TRBJ2-7; TRBD2 agrees at 8 bases. The germline V gene has CDR1 MNHNS and CDR2 SASEGT. The J segment lost 5 bases and the V segment lost 5 bases, leaving 2 bases of the junction unmatched. The CDR3 is made up of 12 amino acids. The CDR3 region has the DNA TGTGCCAGCAGTTCGCGGGAGGACGAGCAGTACTTC. As protein: CASSSREDEQYF.

This clone was detected only a few times. The CDR3 reads CASRRSSYNEQFF. In DNA form, the CDR3 reads TGTGCCAGCAGGAGAAGCTCCTACAATGAGCAGTTCTTC. J is TRBJ2-1 and V is TRBV27; no clear D gene. CDR3 size: 13 residues. V lost 6 bases and J 0 bases, leaving 6 bases between the germline ends. Germline V lookup: CDR1 MNHEY, CDR2 SMNVEV (reference sequence).

This clone was seen a handful of times. This chain connects TRBV6-6 to TRBJ2-5; no firm D call. CDR3 length: 14 amino acids. From germline, CDR1 is MNHNY and CDR2 SVGAGI (reference sequence). V lost 2 bases to trimming and J lost 4 bases, with 11 bases between them. The DNA for the CDR3 is TGTGCCAGCAGTTACCGCCAGAGCGCAGAGACCCAGTACTTC. Translating it yields CASSYRQSAETQYF.

The V and J genes are TRBV9 and TRBJ2-3, with TRBD2 identical over 10 bases. CDR1 is SGDLS, CDR2 YYNGEE, per germline. The J segment lost 4 bases and the V segment lost 2 bases, leaving 7 bases of the junction unmatched. The CDR3 loop spans 16 amino acids. CDR3 nucleotides: TGTGCCAGCAGCGTTACGGGAGCGGGAGGGCCAGATACGCAGTATTTT. It specifies CASSVTGAGGPDTQYF.

V is TRBV5-6 and J is TRBJ2-1; 8 bases line up with TRBD2. CDR1 is SGHDT, CDR2 YYEEEE, per germline. CDR3 length: 19 amino acids. Unmatched junction bases numbered 14, after V lost 0 bases and J lost 3 bases. In nucleotides, the CDR3 is TGTGCCAGCAGCTTGGCTGGGCCAGATCGGGGACTAGTCTACAATGAGCAGTTCTTC. Encoded protein: CASSLAGPDRGLVYNEQFF.

This clone was detected only a few times. The chain has TRBV7-9 and TRBJ2-5; the match to TRBD2 covers 7 bases. The CDR3 loop spans 13 amino acids. Germline V CDR1 and CDR2: SEHNR, FQNEAQ (reference sequence). V trimming: 4 bases; J trimming: 4 bases; junction bases outside the gene matches: 3. The chain's CDR3 is CASSSWGGETQYF. In nucleotides, the CDR3 is TGTGCCAGCAGCTCGTGGGGGGGAGAGACCCAGTACTTC. The full variable domain, in which reference TRBV7-9 and TRBJ2-5 provide the parts outside the CDR3, is DTGVSQNPRHKITKRGQNVTFRCDPISEHNRLYWYRQTLGQGPEFLTYFQNEAQLEKSRLLSDRFSAERPKGSFSTLEIQRTEQGDSAMYLCASSSWGGETQYFGPGTRLLVL.

The CDR3 sequence: CAWIDGSSYNEQFF. CDR3 DNA: TGTGCCTGGATTGATGGGAGCTCCTACAATGAGCAGTTCTTC. The gene calls are TRBV30 and TRBJ2-1; D may be TRBD2 (5 bases). The CDR3 runs to 14 residues. V was shortened by 4 bases and J by 0 bases, with 10 bases between the two germline ends. The germline gives CDR1 GTSNPN, CDR2 SVGIG (reference sequence).

Only a few counts were recorded for this clone. The rearrangement joins TRBV6-5 to TRBJ2-4, with D uncertain. The germline V gene encodes CDR1 MNHEY and CDR2 SVGAGI. This CDR3 has 11 amino acids. The V end lost 6 bases, the J end lost 7 bases, and 7 bases lay between the germline ends. Here the CDR3 DNA reads TGTGCCAGCAGCTCCAGTAACATTCAGTACTTC. Translated: CASSSSNIQYF.

The rearrangement uses TRBV30 and TRBJ1-2; D remains ambiguous. V was clipped by 8 bases and J by 6 bases, with 19 bases between them. CDR1 and CDR2 from the germline V gene are GTSNPN and SVGIG (reference sequence). CDR3 length equals 13 residues. In DNA, the CDR3 is TGTGCCCACTATTGGGTTCAGATCGATGGCTACACCTTC. Protein: CAHYWVQIDGYTF.

The chain links TRBV5-1 to TRBJ2-1; D uncertain. Germline V gene lookup returns CDR1 SGHRS and CDR2 YFSETQ. Deletions cut 2 bases from V and 7 bases from J, with 16 bases between. CDR3 length: 15 residues. The DNA for the CDR3 is TGCGCCAGCAGCTTATGGGGAAACGTAATAAATGAGCAGTTCTTC. It yields the protein CASSLWGNVINEQFF.

This clone was observed a handful of times. The gene calls are TRBV10-3 and TRBJ2-1, with D perhaps matching TRBD1 or TRBD2 (5 bases each). The CDR3 has 15 residues. Trimming pared 6 bases from V and 3 bases from J, leaving 15 bases between. Germline V gene data show CDR1 as ENHRY and CDR2 as SYGVKD. CDR3 nucleotide sequence: TGTGCCATCAGCACCGGGACGGGGATCTACAATGAGCAGTTCTTC. Encoded protein: CAISTGTGIYNEQFF.

The chain joins TRBV7-3 to TRBJ2-1, with 8 nucleotides matching TRBD2. From germline, CDR1 is SGHTA and CDR2 FQGTGA. The length of the CDR3 is 15 residues. With 4 bases clipped from V and 0 bases from J, the junction kept 2 bases outside the gene matches. CDR3 amino acids: CASSSGTSSYNEQFF. The DNA for the CDR3 is TGTGCCAGCAGCTCCGGGACTAGCTCCTACAATGAGCAGTTCTTC.

This clone occurred a few times. The rearrangement joins TRBV25-1 to TRBJ2-5, with 9 nucleotides matching TRBD2. The CDR3 runs to 15 residues. Trimming at V came to 2 bases and at J to 4 bases, leaving 5 bases not matched to a gene. The V gene's germline CDR1 is MGHDK and CDR2 SYGVNS. CDR3 amino acids: CASSEIGSGRETQYF. CDR3 coding DNA: TGTGCCAGCAGTGAAATAGGTAGCGGGAGAGAGACCCAGTACTTC.